These 25 T cell receptor beta chains were all obtained from the same sample, sequenced in a study of CD8 T cells in Susac syndrome. The authors reverse transcribed roughly 0.5 to 1 ug RNA with random hexamers. One entry per CDR3 protein, called by TCRdb with MiXCR from the immunoSEQ multiplex PCR reads. The sample contains roughly 190,000 distinct CDR3 sequences, approximately 93% of which appear only once. Input material: CD4+ T cells from PBMCs. These receptors all come from a human donor in good health.

This sequence joins TRBV6-5 and TRBJ2-7; D is perhaps TRBD1 or TRBD2 (7 bases each). V lost 2 bases, J lost 3 bases, and 11 bases lay in between. This CDR3 has 14 amino acids. Germline CDR1 is MNHEY and CDR2 is SVGAGI. CDR3 in amino acids: CASSYQGDYYEQYF. The CDR3 DNA reads TGTGCCAGCAGTTACCAGGGGGACTACTACGAGCAGTACTTC.

The chain joins TRBV9 to TRBJ2-3; 13 bases are a match to TRBD2. CDR1 and CDR2 (germline): SGDLS, YYNGEE. The CDR3 loop spans 16 amino acids. V lost 3 bases and J lost 3; bases outside the gene matches: 4. CDR3: CASSGLGLAGTDTQYF. CDR3 coding DNA: TGTGCCAGCAGCGGTTTGGGACTAGCGGGGACAGATACGCAGTATTTT.

The chain employs TRBV4-2 and TRBJ2-3, with TRBD2 matching over 16 bases. The CDR3 runs to 18 residues. V shed 3 bases and J 1 base; nucleotides not matched to a gene: 4. Germline CDR1 and CDR2: LGHNA and YNFKEQ. The CDR3, as DNA: TGTGCCAGCAGCCAGGGACTAGCGGGGGGGCCCGGCACAGATACGCAGTATTTT. Its translation is CASSQGLAGGPGTDTQYF.

The chain joins TRBV20-1 to TRBJ2-1; 9 bases fit TRBD2. The V segment lost 2 bases and the J segment 4 bases; nucleotides outside the gene matches: 3. The CDR3 is 14 residues long. Per the germline V gene, CDR1 is DFQATT and CDR2 is SNEGSKA (reference sequence). The CDR3 DNA is TGCAGTGCTAGACTGGCGGGGGGGTACAATGAGCAGTTCTTC. Protein sequence: CSARLAGGYNEQFF.

J is TRBJ2-7 and V is TRBV19, with a weak D call TRBD1 (5 bases). Trimming took 6 bases from V and 2 from J, leaving 11 bases between them. Germline V gene lookup returns CDR1 LNHDA and CDR2 SQIVND (reference sequence). This CDR3 has 13 residues. The CDR3, as DNA: TGTGCCAGTAGCGTCGGACATGCCTACGAGCAGTACGTC. Residues: CASSVGHAYEQYV.

This clonotype was seen a few times. J is TRBJ2-7 and V is TRBV5-1; tentatively, D is TRBD1 (6 bases). In germline, CDR1 is SGHRS, CDR2 YFSETQ. The CDR3 contains 14 residues. Trimming took off 2 bases at V and 5 bases at J, with 14 bases between the two ends. Here the CDR3 DNA reads TGCGCCAGCAGCTTACCCGGACAGATAAACGAGCAGTACTTC. Its protein product is CASSLPGQINEQYF. The full variable domain, rest sourced from reference TRBV5-1 and TRBJ2-7, is KAGVTQTPRYLIKTRGQQVTLSCSPISGHRSVSWYQQTPGQGLQFLFEYFSETQRNKGNFPGRFSGRQFSNSRSEMNVSTLELGDSALYLCASSLPGQINEQYFGPGTRLTVT.

The chain uses TRBV3-1 and TRBJ1-6; the match to TRBD1 covers 7 bases. The CDR3 consists of 13 residues. V lost 8 bases, J lost 10 bases, and 8 bases stayed unmatched. In germline, CDR1 is LGHDT, CDR2 YNNKEL (reference sequence). CDR3 region: CASSRQGRSPLHF. The DNA for the CDR3 is TGTGCCAGCTCTCGACAGGGTAGATCACCCCTCCACTTT.

This clonotype was picked up one time. The V and J genes are TRBV18 and TRBJ2-3, with a possible D match to TRBD2 (6 bases). Trimming removed 4 bases at V and 1 base at J, with 9 bases between. Germline assignment: CDR1 KGHSH and CDR2 LQKENI. The CDR3 contains 14 residues. CDR3 protein: CASSRRGGTDTQYF. The CDR3 nucleotides are TGTGCCAGCTCACGGCGGGGCGGCACAGATACGCAGTATTTT.

The rearrangement joins TRBV4-2 to TRBJ1-1, with a tentative D call TRBD1 (6 bases). Looked up from germline, CDR1 is LGHNA and CDR2 is YNFKEQ. The CDR3 spans 17 residues. V lost 4 bases and J lost 4, with 22 bases in between. The CDR3 is CASSPETRQEGSTEAFF. CDR3 in DNA: TGTGCCAGCAGCCCCGAAACCCGACAGGAGGGGAGCACTGAAGCTTTCTTT.

V and J are TRBV5-1 and TRBJ2-2, with D perhaps TRBD1 (6 bases). There are 14 residues in the CDR3. Germline CDR1 and CDR2: SGHRS and YFSETQ. Trimming stripped 1 base from V and 7 bases from J, with 11 bases between. CDR3 nucleotide sequence: TGCGCCAGCAGCTTGCAGGGGCAAAGCGGGGAGCTGTTTTTT. Translated: CASSLQGQSGELFF.

This rearrangement joins TRBV2 to TRBJ2-1; D uncertain. Germline CDR1 reads SNHLY; CDR2 reads FYNNEI. The V end lost 6 bases, the J end lost 1 base, and 13 bases lay between the germline ends. There are 15 residues in the CDR3. The CDR3 here is CASSPLQGSYNEQFF. The CDR3 bases are TGTGCCAGCAGCCCTCTCCAAGGATCCTACAATGAGCAGTTCTTC.

The chain employs TRBV7-2 and TRBJ2-3; D unresolved. The CDR3 contains 15 residues. Germline V gene data show CDR1 as SGHTA and CDR2 as FQGNSA. V lost 3 bases to trimming and J lost 4 bases, with 14 bases between them. This CDR3 reads CASSFSRGEADTQYF. The CDR3 nucleotides read TGTGCCAGCAGCTTCTCAAGAGGTGAAGCAGATACGCAGTATTTT. Combining the CDR3 with reference TRBV7-2 and TRBJ2-3 gives the whole variable domain GAGVSQSPSNKVTEKGKDVELRCDPISGHTALYWYRQSLGQGLEFLIYFQGNSAPDKSGLPSDRFSAERTGGSVSTLTIQRTQQEDSAVYLCASSFSRGEADTQYFGPGTRLTVL.

The V call is TRBV6-5, the J call TRBJ2-5; D is perhaps TRBD2 (5 bases). CDR1 is MNHEY, CDR2 SVGAGI, per germline. This CDR3 region has 16 residues. Trimming took off 2 bases at V and 4 bases at J, with 17 bases between the two ends. The CDR3 nucleotides are TGTGCCAGCAGTTACCTGGGGAGAACCGCTCGAGAGACCCAGTACTTC. Protein sequence: CASSYLGRTARETQYF.

The rearrangement joins TRBV20-1 to TRBJ2-2; D call uncertain. V lost 3 bases and J 4 bases, leaving 15 bases between the germline ends. The length of the CDR3 is 15 residues. Germline values: CDR1 DFQATT, CDR2 SNEGSKA (reference sequence). The CDR3 is CSARTLGRLTGELFF. The DNA of the CDR3 is TGCAGTGCTAGGACCCTCGGCCGCCTCACCGGGGAGCTGTTTTTT.

The chain is built from TRBV23-1 and TRBJ1-5, with 12 bases fitting TRBD1. TRBV23-1 is designated an ORF whose function remains uncertain. J lost 4 bases, V lost 9 bases, and 16 bases had no gene match. This CDR3 is 18 amino acids long. Here the CDR3 reads CARPPGQGARWENQPQHF. The CDR3 bases are TGCGCCAGACCCCCGGGACAGGGGGCGAGGTGGGAAAATCAGCCCCAGCATTTT.

The rearrangement uses TRBV6-5 and TRBJ2-2, with D perhaps TRBD1 (5 bases). Trimming removed 0 bases at V and 4 bases at J, with 12 bases between. The CDR3 has 16 residues. Germline assignment: CDR1 MNHEY and CDR2 SVGAGI. The CDR3 reads CASSYSRQFITGELFF. Written as DNA, the CDR3 is TGTGCCAGCAGTTACTCGAGACAGTTTATCACCGGGGAGCTGTTTTTT.

This clonotype appeared once. The J gene is TRBJ2-1, the V gene TRBV24-1; 12 positions agree with TRBD2. This CDR3 has 14 amino acids. Germline V lookup: CDR1 KGHDR, CDR2 SFDVKD. With V trimmed by 6 bases and J by 9 bases, 5 bases remained unmatched. CDR3 region: CATSSSGGATEQFF. CDR3 DNA sequence: TGTGCCACCAGTTCTAGCGGGGGGGCTACTGAGCAGTTCTTC.

The chain combines TRBV7-2 with TRBJ2-2, with 9 nucleotides matching TRBD1. This CDR3 comprises 17 residues. Losses at the gene ends were 4 bases for V and 3 bases for J; bases not matched to a gene: 9. Germline V gene sequence: CDR1 SGHTA, CDR2 FQGNSA. CDR3 sequence reads: CASSSRTGTGHTGELFF. The DNA for the CDR3 is TGTGCCAGCAGCTCACGAACCGGGACAGGGCACACCGGGGAGCTGTTTTTT.

This chain connects TRBV19 to TRBJ2-7; weak D call: TRBD1 (5 bases). Per the germline V gene, CDR1 is LNHDA and CDR2 is SQIVND (reference sequence). Trimming stripped 2 bases from V and 8 bases from J, with 16 bases between. This CDR3 is built from 14 residues. The CDR3 nucleotides are TGTGCCAGTAGTATACGACAGAAAGTCCCTCAGCAGTACTTC. It is translated as CASSIRQKVPQQYF.

This clonotype was seen only once. The CDR3: CASSLWPGQGGISSTDTQYF. The CDR3, as DNA: TGTGCCAGCAGCTTATGGCCGGGACAGGGAGGGATATCTAGCACAGATACGCAGTATTTT. The gene calls are TRBV11-2 and TRBJ2-3; 9 bases fit TRBD1. This CDR3 is built from 20 residues. Trimming took 2 bases from V and 0 from J; bases not matched to a gene: 15. Looked up from germline, CDR1 is SGHAT and CDR2 is FQNNGV. Using reference TRBV11-2 and TRBJ2-3 for the parts outside the CDR3, the full variable domain is EAGVAQSPRYKIIEKRQSVAFWCNPISGHATLYWYQQILGQGPKLLIQFQNNGVVDDSQLPKDRFSAERLKGVDSTLKIQPAKLEDSAVYLCASSLWPGQGGISSTDTQYFGPGTRLTVL.

The chain couples TRBV19 to TRBJ1-1; D might be TRBD1 (6 bases). The CDR3 consists of 15 residues. CDR1 LNHDA and CDR2 SQIVND come from the germline V gene (reference sequence). Trimming took 5 bases from V and 1 from J, leaving 14 bases between them. As DNA, the CDR3 is TGTGCCAGTAGTTCAGCGGGACATAGGAACACTGAAGCTTTCTTT. Its translation is CASSSAGHRNTEAFF. Using reference TRBV19 and TRBJ1-1 for the parts outside the CDR3, the full variable domain is DGGITQSPKYLFRKEGQNVTLSCEQNLNHDAMYWYRQDPGQGLRLIYYSQIVNDFQKGDIAEGYSVSREKKESFPLTVTSAQKNPTAFYLCASSSAGHRNTEAFFGQGTRLTVV.

This clonotype was counted a single time. This chain connects TRBV5-1 to TRBJ1-1; no firm D call. Trimming shortened V by 0 bases and J by 4 bases, and 10 bases separated the two germline ends. CDR3 length: 14 amino acids. The germline V gene encodes CDR1 SGHRS and CDR2 YFSETQ. CDR3 sequence reads: CASSLEAGSTEAFF. CDR3 sequence (DNA): TGCGCCAGCAGCTTGGAGGCGGGATCCACTGAAGCTTTCTTT. Based on the CDR3 plus reference TRBV5-1 and TRBJ1-1, the full variable domain is KAGVTQTPRYLIKTRGQQVTLSCSPISGHRSVSWYQQTPGQGLQFLFEYFSETQRNKGNFPGRFSGRQFSNSRSEMNVSTLELGDSALYLCASSLEAGSTEAFFGQGTRLTVV.

This clonotype was counted a single time. The rearrangement joins TRBV7-2 to TRBJ2-5; tentative D call: TRBD1 (5 bases). In germline, CDR1 is SGHTA, CDR2 FQGNSA. This CDR3 has 13 residues. V lost 3 bases and J 2 bases, leaving 7 bases between the germline ends. In DNA form, the CDR3 reads TGTGCCAGCAGCTTTCCAGGGCAAGAGACCCAGTACTTC. This translates into CASSFPGQETQYF.

The chain has TRBV14 and TRBJ2-3; perhaps TRBD2 as D (5 bases). The CDR3 runs 14 residues. CDR1 and CDR2 from the germline V gene are SGHDN and FVKESK. V gave up 4 bases and J gave up 5 bases, with 13 bases separating them. For the CDR3, the DNA is TGTGCCAGCAGCCTGTACGGACGGGAAGATACGCAGTATTTT. It codes for CASSLYGREDTQYF.

The J gene is TRBJ1-5, the V gene TRBV7-8; the match to TRBD1 covers 11 bases. The J segment lost 11 bases and the V segment lost 5 bases, leaving 8 bases of the junction unmatched. Germline V lookup: CDR1 SGHVS, CDR2 FQNEAQ. The CDR3 runs to 14 residues. The CDR3 here is CASSAGQGGMAQHF. The CDR3 region has the DNA TGTGCCAGCAGCGCGGGACAGGGGGGGATGGCCCAGCATTTT.